This TCR beta chain was sequenced for a study of T cells in Graves' hyperthyroidism and ophthalmopathy. The hyperthyroidism patients had all been newly diagnosed, and their disease duration was under 2 months. Their ages ranged from 18 to 65 years. Not enrolled were patients with uncontrolled infection, other autoimmune disease, pregnancy or lactation. Study-wide findings and caveats: Clonotypes that were expanded in thyroid above 0.001 mostly appeared in blood too. Ophthalmopathy was predicted by the model a median of roughly 6.6 months ahead of onset.

This clonotype appeared a few times. The antigen remains unidentified. The germline V gene encodes CDR1 ENHRY and CDR2 SYGVKD. CDR3 length: 15 amino acids. V dropped 5 bases and J dropped 2 bases, with 12 bases sitting between them. RNA transcripts were the template for amplifying TCR beta CDR3 regions. The TCR CDR3 first-round RT-PCR relied on the HTBI primer set. TCRdb passed the multiplex PCR reads through MiXCR, listing each CDR3 protein once. This sample has roughly 800,000 distinct CDR3 sequences; roughly 40% occur once, and the top ten carry more than 7%. The clonotype originates from a man between 18 and 35 years old with Graves' hyperthyroidism. The gene calls are TRBV10-3 and TRBJ2-2; tentative D call: TRBD1 (6 bases). The sequenced sample consisted of blood. CDR3 nucleotide sequence: TGTGCCATCAGTAGGTTGGACAGCAACACCGGGGAGCTGTTTTTT. Protein: CAISRLDSNTGELFF.